This paragraph reports one T cell receptor (beta chain). The CDR3 extends over 13 amino acids. Between the trimmed V and J ends, which lost 0 bases and 3 bases, there was a span of 2 bases. CDR1 is ENHRY, CDR2 SYGVKD, per germline. Produced via immunoSEQ multiplex PCR; TCRdb's table is partial and in-frame only. This table holds more than 45,000 clones, 93% found once. The data stem from a study of control samples from healthy donors and cancer patients. The sequenced sample was PBMCs. The sequence came from a woman aged 45-65 years with head and neck cancer. This rearrangement joins TRBV10-3 to TRBJ2-2; no definite D call. CDR3 sequence reads: CAISESDTGELFF. CDR3 nucleotides: TGTGCCATCAGTGAGTCGGACACCGGGGAGCTGTTTTTT.